These 27 T cell receptor beta chains share one sample of origin, sequenced in a study of OX40 agonist ivuxolimab in advanced cancers. Here immunoSEQ multiplex PCR was the method, and the copy in TCRdb shows in-frame clones only, minus some. Of about 100,000 clones listed, 75% to 90% are singletons. This material consisted of CD4+ or CD8+ T cells sorted from blood, taken in a trial of the OX40 agonist ivuxolimab. Receptors originate from an adult with an advanced solid tumor such as melanoma, head and neck, liver or kidney cancer.

This chain joins TRBV10-2 and TRBJ1-1; D unresolved. The length of the CDR3 is 14 residues. V was shortened by 0 bases and J by 1 base, with 6 bases between the two germline ends. Germline CDR1 WSHSY, CDR2 SAAADI. The CDR3 loop reads CASSESGRNTEAFF. For the CDR3, the DNA is TGCGCCAGCAGTGAGTCCGGCAGGAACACTGAAGCTTTCTTT.

Here the CDR3 reads CASSPVENIQYF. The CDR3 DNA reads TGTGCCAGCAGCCCCGTGGAAAACATTCAGTACTTC. This chain links TRBV28 with TRBJ2-4, with D uncertain. Trimming removed 6 bases at V and 5 bases at J, with 8 bases between. Germline assignment: CDR1 MDHEN and CDR2 SYDVKM. This CDR3 is 12 amino acids long.

This clone was counted a few times. This chain connects TRBV18 to TRBJ1-1; D is undetermined. V was pared by 3 bases and J by 1 base, with 6 bases between. CDR3 length: 13 amino acids. Germline CDR1 and CDR2: KGHSH and LQKENI. The CDR3 region has the DNA TGTGCCAGCTCACCTAGAAGGAACACTGAAGCTTTCTTT. The encoded protein is CASSPRRNTEAFF.

J is TRBJ1-2 and V is TRBV10-2; D gene uncertain. V was pared by 3 bases and J by 8 bases, with 22 bases between. Germline CDR1 reads WSHSY; CDR2 reads SAAADI. CDR3 length equals 16 residues. The CDR3 DNA sequence: TGCGCCAGCAGTGACAGTCAACACCTCACATGGGAAGGCTACACCTTC. As protein: CASSDSQHLTWEGYTF.

The rearrangement uses TRBV11-2 and TRBJ1-6; TRBD1 is a possible D gene (5 bases). V lost 3 bases and J lost 5, with 14 bases in between. CDR3 length: 16 amino acids. Germline CDR1 is SGHAT and CDR2 is FQNNGV. The CDR3 region is CASSFGGGGNNSPLHF. The CDR3 coding sequence is TGTGCCAGCAGCTTCGGAGGTGGGGGTAATAATTCACCCCTCCACTTT. Variable domain in full (rest from reference TRBV11-2 and TRBJ1-6): EAGVAQSPRYKIIEKRQSVAFWCNPISGHATLYWYQQILGQGPKLLIQFQNNGVVDDSQLPKDRFSAERLKGVDSTLKIQPAKLEDSAVYLCASSFGGGGNNSPLHFGNGTRLTVT.

J is TRBJ2-1 and V is TRBV15; tentative D call: TRBD1 (5 bases). In germline, CDR1 is LNHNV, CDR2 YYDKDF (reference sequence). V lost 2 bases and J 6 bases, leaving 14 bases between the germline ends. This CDR3 comprises 15 residues. The CDR3 DNA is TGTGCCACCAGCAGACAGGGCCGCAATCTCAATGAGCAGTTCTTC. This translates into CATSRQGRNLNEQFF.

V and J are TRBV7-8 and TRBJ2-1; TRBD2 might be the D (6 bases). Germline V gene lookup returns CDR1 SGHVS and CDR2 FQNEAQ. The V end lost 2 bases, the J end lost 5 bases, and 13 bases lay between the germline ends. CDR3 length equals 15 residues. CDR3 residues: CASSLMDPGDNEQFF. The DNA of the CDR3 is TGTGCCAGCAGCTTAATGGATCCGGGGGACAATGAGCAGTTCTTC.

The chain recombines TRBV4-1 with TRBJ2-2, with D unresolved. Deletions cut 1 base from V and 6 bases from J, with 9 bases between. This CDR3 has 14 amino acids. Per germline, CDR1 MGHRA and CDR2 YSYEKL. The CDR3 loop is CASSQVLVAGELFF. DNA of the CDR3: TGCGCCAGCAGCCAAGTGCTGGTTGCCGGGGAGCTGTTTTTT.

The chain uses TRBV6-5 and TRBJ2-1; 13 bases line up with TRBD2. Germline V gene sequence: CDR1 MNHEY, CDR2 SVGAGI. This CDR3 contains 16 residues. V lost 4 bases and J lost 1; bases outside the gene matches: 1. For the CDR3, the DNA is TGTGCCAGCAGTTCGGGACTAGCGGGATCCTACAATGAGCAGTTCTTC. This encodes CASSSGLAGSYNEQFF.

V gene TRBV30 combines with J gene TRBJ1-4, with unresolved D. Trimming pared 3 bases from V and 0 bases from J, leaving 14 bases between. This CDR3 spans 16 amino acids. Germline CDR1 is GTSNPN and CDR2 is SVGIG (reference sequence). CDR3 coding DNA: TGTGCCTGGAGATCCGGACGGCTTGCAACTAATGAAAAACTGTTTTTT. Protein product: CAWRSGRLATNEKLFF.

The chain recombines TRBV10-3 with TRBJ1-1; the D gene is possibly TRBD1 (5 bases). This CDR3 contains 15 residues. Trimming cost V 10 bases and J 4 bases, with 22 bases left between them. Germline V gene data show CDR1 as ENHRY and CDR2 as SYGVKD. CDR3 DNA: TGTGCCAGCTCTCTCGTTGGGGGTAGGGGCACTGAAGCTTTCTTT. Amino acid sequence: CASSLVGGRGTEAFF.

V and J are TRBV20-1 and TRBJ1-1; a weak D match, TRBD1 (5 bases). Germline V CDR1 and CDR2: DFQATT, SNEGSKA (reference sequence). V was trimmed by 6 bases and J by 6 bases, leaving 11 bases between them. The CDR3 is 11 amino acids. In nucleotides, the CDR3 is TGCAGTGCCAGGGAGGATGCTGAAGCTTTCTTT. This sequence encodes CSAREDAEAFF.

The CDR3 region is CASSAGQGADEQYF. The CDR3 coding sequence is TGTGCCAGCAGCGCGGGGCAGGGGGCGGATGAGCAGTACTTC. The chain carries TRBV28 and TRBJ2-7; TRBD1 aligns across 8 bases. This CDR3 has 14 residues. The germline CDR1 and CDR2 sequences are MDHEN and SYDVKM. V shed 6 bases and J 7 bases; nucleotides not matched to a gene: 11.

The chain is built from TRBV5-6 and TRBJ2-2; no definite D call. The CDR3 length is 13 residues. V was cut by 0 bases and J by 7 bases, with 7 bases left in between. Germline CDR1 reads SGHDT; CDR2 reads YYEEEE. The CDR3 loop reads CASSLVLGGELFF. The CDR3 coding sequence is TGTGCCAGCAGCTTGGTACTCGGCGGGGAGCTGTTTTTT. Complete variable domain (other parts from reference TRBV5-6 and TRBJ2-2): DAGVTQSPTHLIKTRGQQVTLRCSPKSGHDTVSWYQQALGQGPQFIFQYYEEEERQRGNFPDRFSGHQFPNYSSELNVNALLLGDSALYLCASSLVLGGELFFGEGSRLTVL.

J is TRBJ1-4 and V is TRBV5-4; a weak D match, TRBD1 (6 bases). The length of the CDR3 is 16 residues. From germline, CDR1 is SGHNT and CDR2 YYREEE (reference sequence). Trimming cost V 0 bases and J 2 bases, with 11 bases left between them. CDR3 nucleotide sequence: TGTGCCAGCAGCTTGGACAGGGCTGGCACTAATGAAAAACTGTTTTTT. Translated: CASSLDRAGTNEKLFF. The whole variable domain, remainder taken from reference TRBV5-4 and TRBJ1-4, is ETGVTQSPTHLIKTRGQQVTLRCSSQSGHNTVSWYQQALGQGPQFIFQYYREEENGRGNFPPRFSGLQFPNYSSELNVNALELDDSALYLCASSLDRAGTNEKLFFGSGTQLSVL.

In this sample, this clone turned up a few times. The gene calls are TRBV4-2 and TRBJ1-5; D uncertain. This CDR3 region has 15 residues. V was shortened by 0 bases and J by 0 bases, with 6 bases between the two germline ends. Germline CDR1 LGHNA, CDR2 YNFKEQ. The CDR3 spells CASSQDGGSNQPQHF. The CDR3 bases are TGTGCCAGCAGCCAAGATGGTGGTAGCAATCAGCCCCAGCATTTT.

The chain is built from TRBV30 and TRBJ2-3, with 10 nucleotides matching TRBD2. V lost 2 bases, J lost 4 bases, and 6 bases stayed unmatched. CDR3 length equals 15 residues. CDR1 is GTSNPN, CDR2 SVGIG, per germline (reference sequence). The CDR3 is CAWSPSGSMADTQYF. CDR3 bases: TGTGCCTGGAGTCCTAGCGGGAGCATGGCAGATACGCAGTATTTT.

The rearrangement joins TRBV6-1 to TRBJ1-5, with a possible D match to TRBD1 (5 bases). The CDR3 has 15 residues. CDR1 and CDR2 (germline): MNHNS, SASEGT. Trimming took 4 bases from V and 1 from J, leaving 11 bases between them. The CDR3 nucleotides are TGTGCCAGCAGTGGTAAGGGGTCGAGCAATCAGCCCCAGCATTTT. The encoded protein is CASSGKGSSNQPQHF.

V is TRBV7-2 and J is TRBJ2-1, with D unresolved. CDR1 and CDR2 (germline): SGHTA, FQGNSA. The V gene lost 5 bases and the J gene lost 6 bases, with 23 bases spanning the gap. This CDR3 has 17 amino acids. The CDR3 reads CASSLANRAAPFNEQFF. CDR3 nucleotides: TGTGCCAGCAGCCTGGCCAACCGGGCAGCCCCTTTCAATGAGCAGTTCTTC.

This chain connects TRBV5-1 to TRBJ2-2; D perhaps matches TRBD2 (5 bases). The CDR3 length is 14 residues. Germline V gives CDR1 SGHRS, CDR2 YFSETQ. The V end lost 4 bases, the J end lost 7 bases, and 14 bases lay between the germline ends. The CDR3 nucleotides are TGCGCCAGCAGCCCGGCGCGTGAGGGCGGGGAGCTGTTTTTT. The encoded protein is CASSPAREGGELFF.

The genes are TRBV29-1 and TRBJ2-5, with 8 positions matching TRBD1. The germline gives CDR1 SQVTM, CDR2 ANQGSEA. The CDR3 loop spans 12 amino acids. V lost 4 bases to trimming and J lost 4 bases; unmatched junction nucleotides: 2. This CDR3 reads CSVGQGAETQYF. The CDR3 DNA follows: TGCAGCGTTGGGCAGGGGGCAGAGACCCAGTACTTC. The complete variable domain, with remaining parts taken from reference TRBV29-1 and TRBJ2-5, reads SAVISQKPSRDICQRGTSLTIQCQVDSQVTMMFWYRQQPGQSLTLIATANQGSEATYESGFVIDKFPISRPNLTFSTLTVSNMSPEDSSIYLCSVGQGAETQYFGPGTRLLVL.

CDR3: CASSQFAGGNQPQHF. The CDR3 coding sequence is TGTGCCAGCAGCCAATTTGCAGGGGGCAATCAGCCCCAGCATTTT. This rearrangement joins TRBV16 to TRBJ1-5; D perhaps matches TRBD1 (6 bases). V was pared by 1 base and J by 2 bases, with 9 bases between. The CDR3 spans 15 residues. CDR1 is KGHSY, CDR2 FQNENV, per germline.

The rearrangement joins TRBV28 to TRBJ1-1, with TRBD1 matching 7 bases. The CDR3 is 15 amino acids. CDR1 and CDR2 from the germline V gene are MDHEN and SYDVKM. Trimming took 6 bases from V and 7 from J; bases not matched to a gene: 14. In DNA form, the CDR3 reads TGTGCCAGCAGACCCGGGGGGGGCCCAGGGGGTGAAGCTTTCTTT. This codes for CASRPGGGPGGEAFF.

V and J are TRBV7-9 and TRBJ2-7; D may be TRBD1 (5 bases). The length of the CDR3 is 12 residues. CDR1 and CDR2 (germline): SEHNR, FQNEAQ (reference sequence). The V gene lost 6 bases and the J gene lost 3 bases, with 9 bases spanning the gap. In DNA form, the CDR3 reads TGTGCCAGCAGTACCGACAGCTACGAGCAGTACTTC. Translation gives CASSTDSYEQYF.

This chain uses TRBV5-5 with TRBJ2-2; 10 bases line up with TRBD2. V dropped 1 base and J dropped 6; count of bases not matched to a gene: 6. Germline CDR1 and CDR2: SGHKS and YYEKEE (reference sequence). The CDR3 consists of 16 residues. CDR3 DNA: TGTGCCAGCAGCTTGCTCCCTAGCGGGAGTTCCGGGGAGCTGTTTTTT. It specifies CASSLLPSGSSGELFF.

This chain joins TRBV4-2 and TRBJ1-2; tentatively, D is TRBD1 (5 bases). V was trimmed by 0 bases and J by 5 bases, leaving 10 bases between them. The germline CDR1 and CDR2 sequences are LGHNA and YNFKEQ. The CDR3 is made up of 14 amino acids. The CDR3 loop reads CASSQEDSVYGYTF. DNA for the CDR3: TGTGCCAGCAGCCAAGAAGACAGCGTATATGGCTACACCTTC.

This chain uses TRBV25-1 with TRBJ2-2; perhaps TRBD1 as D (6 bases). Germline-derived CDR1 and CDR2 are MGHDK and SYGVNS. The V end was cut by 4 bases, the J end by 5 bases, with 14 bases between. The CDR3 runs 15 residues. Here the CDR3 reads CASSARAQGTGELFF. CDR3 bases: TGTGCCAGCAGTGCCCGGGCACAGGGTACCGGGGAGCTGTTTTTT.